The source of this TCR beta chain is a study of technical replicates of blood from several donors. Assay used: immunoSEQ multiplex PCR; TCRdb lists only in-frame clones, some missing. Found here are over 70,000 clones, roughly 94% of them singletons; the top ten hold around 0.36%. This clone was observed once. The CDR3 is 16 amino acids. V lost 1 base to trimming and J lost 1 base, with 13 bases between them. CDR1 is SGHAT, CDR2 FQNNGV, per germline. Sequenced material: T cells isolated from PBMCs. The clonotype was recovered from a human donor in good health. The chain has TRBV11-2 and TRBJ1-1; tentative D call: TRBD1 (5 bases). The CDR3 bases are TGTGCCAGCAGCTTAGTCGGGCGCGGGGCGAACACTGAAGCTTTCTTT. Encoded protein: CASSLVGRGANTEAFF.